The clone carrying this TCR beta chain was seen a few times. Antigen specificity is unknown. The sample belongs to a study of cytomegalovirus exposure and HLA in healthy donors. Findings and limits, study-wide: For TCR beta chains, V- and J-gene trimming was later linked to a missense DCLRE1C variant.

Amplification used 60 Vbeta primers and 13 Jbeta primers. Only in-frame clones appear in the TCRdb table, and some are missing; sequencing was by immunoSEQ multiplex PCR. Among some 150,000 clones, approximately 64% were seen once, and the ten largest hold 2% to 2.5%. The germline V gene has CDR1 LGHNT and CDR2 FRNRAP. The CDR3 is made up of 14 amino acids. The V end lost 4 bases, the J end lost 1 base, and 10 bases lay between the germline ends. The receptor comes from a woman in her thirties or forties in good health and CMV-seronegative. V usage is TRBV12-5 and J usage is TRBJ1-2; maybe TRBD1 (6 bases). Sequenced material: PBMCs. CDR3 DNA sequence: TGTGCTAGTGGTTCGAGGGGGAGTAACTATGGCTACACCTTC. Amino acids: CASGSRGSNYGYTF.